This TCR beta chain stems from a study of blood T cell repertoires in COVID-19. Assay used: immunoSEQ multiplex PCR; TCRdb lists only in-frame clones, some missing. The sample holds 110,000 or so clones; approximately 78% are singletons and the top ten take approximately 15%. The TCR was taken from a woman of 80 years or more with acute or convalescent COVID-19. Sequencing used peripheral blood.

The CDR3 coding sequence is TGTGCCAGCGGAACTATCGGGACTTTGAATGGCTACACCTTC. Amino acid sequence: CASGTIGTLNGYTF. The chain couples TRBV28 to TRBJ1-2, with a tentative D call TRBD1 (5 bases). Germline loops: CDR1 MDHEN, CDR2 SYDVKM. V lost 8 bases, J lost 6 bases, and 19 bases lay in between. The CDR3 runs to 14 residues.